This entry concerns a single T cell receptor (beta chain). Its target is unknown. Distinct nucleotide sequences in the sample also encode this CDR3. Clones were sequenced by immunoSEQ multiplex PCR, and TCRdb holds only the in-frame ones, with some missing. The repertoire holds more than 85,000 clones, with about 86% as singletons. This sample is drawn from a study of T cell responses to AZD1222 COVID-19 vaccine. Study at large: It was second doses at about 4 or about 12 weeks that were pooled. Overall study results and limits: Of the AZD1222 recipients, only 5 to 7 were seropositive at baseline. Spike-specific TCR breadth and depth rose after two AZD1222 doses.

Trimming shortened V by 2 bases and J by 5 bases, and 6 bases separated the two germline ends. Germline V gene sequence: CDR1 SEHNR, CDR2 FQNEAQ (reference sequence). The length of the CDR3 is 12 residues. This sequence originates from an adult in good health. The J gene is TRBJ1-2, the V gene TRBV7-9, with D perhaps TRBD1 (6 bases). The specimen comprised peripheral blood, sampled on day 0 of AZD1222 vaccination. CDR3 sequence: CASSLRGYGYTF. The CDR3 region has the DNA TGTGCCAGCAGCTTAAGGGGGTATGGCTACACCTTC.